A selection of T cell receptor beta chains follows, all from one sample in a study of vaccination and CD4 T cells after COVID-19. These receptors are not linked to any known antigen. Each CDR3 protein gets one entry after TCRdb re-called the PCR reads with MiXCR. The sample shows over 10,000 distinct CDR3 sequences, less than 45% of them seen only once. This specimen was CD4+ T cells from blood, cultured in vitro, taken after SARS-CoV-2 vaccination. These receptors were obtained from a human donor who had recovered from COVID-19. Both conserved end residues are part of each CDR3. The order of the fields is V gene, clone size, D gene, J gene, CDR3 DNA, CDR3 protein. A D gene is named only where the DNA matches it firmly. Clone size is not always given. Where it is, it says once, few, many or a class for expanded clones.

TRBV20-1	-	TRBD1	TRBJ2-7	TGCAGTGCTGGACAGGGCTTGTACGAGCAGTACTTC	CSAGQGLYEQYF
TRBV28	-	-	TRBJ2-7	TGTGCCAGCAAGACCGCCGGGACCTACCCCTACGAGCAGTACTTC	CASKTAGTYPYEQYF
TRBV18	-	-	TRBJ1-5	TGTGCCAGCTCACCCCTTGGTGGACAGCCCCAGCATTTT	CASSPLGGQPQHF
TRBV10-3	few	TRBD1	TRBJ2-7	TGTGCCATCAGTGACCTGGGGACAGGTACCTACGAGCAGTACTTC	CAISDLGTGTYEQYF
TRBV2	few	TRBD2	TRBJ2-7	TGTGCCAGCAGTGAAGTGACTAGCGGGATGCGGGAGCAGTACTTC	CASSEVTSGMREQYF
TRBV6-1	few	TRBD1	TRBJ2-7	TGTGCCAGCAGAAGACAGGGTATACTAGACGAGCAGTACTTC	CASRRQGILDEQYF
TRBV30	-	-	TRBJ1-4	TGTGCCTGGGAACAGGGCCGGGGTGAAAAACTGTTTTTT	CAWEQGRGEKLFF
TRBV20-1	once	TRBD1	TRBJ1-5	TGCAGTGCCGCTCCGGGACAGCCTAATCAGCCCCAGCATTTT	CSAAPGQPNQPQHF
TRBV2	-	TRBD2	TRBJ2-6	TGTGCCAGCACCGCGGGACTAGCGTCTGGGGCCAACGTCCTGACTTTC	CASTAGLASGANVLTF
TRBV2	few	-	TRBJ2-2	TGTGCCAGCCGACGGATCGGTCACGGGGAGCTGTTTTTT	CASRRIGHGELFF
TRBV11-3	-	-	TRBJ1-1	TGTGCCAGCAGCTTAGGCGTCACGAACACTGAAGCTTTCTTT	CASSLGVTNTEAFF
TRBV15	few	TRBD2	TRBJ2-5	TGTGCCACCAGCAGTAGACTAGCGGGAGGGAAAGAGACCCAGTACTTC	CATSSRLAGGKETQYF
TRBV7-2	-	TRBD1	TRBJ2-3	TGTGCCAGCACCAGAGTAGGGACAGAGGCCACAGATACGCAGTATTTT	CASTRVGTEATDTQYF
TRBV7-9	once	-	TRBJ2-1	TGTGCCAGCAGCTTAGGTCTTGGGAATGAGCAGTTCTTC	CASSLGLGNEQFF
TRBV24-1	few	TRBD2	TRBJ2-3	TGTGCCACCAGTGCTAGCGGGAGGCGACGCACAGATACGCAGTATTTT	CATSASGRRRTDTQYF
TRBV19	few	TRBD2	TRBJ2-1	TGTGCCAGTAGTACTGGGAGCGGGAGGGGCTCCTACAATGAGCAGTTCTTC	CASSTGSGRGSYNEQFF
TRBV7-9	-	-	TRBJ1-5	TGTGCCAGCAGCCCCGGGACACCTTATAGCAATCAGCCCCAGCATTTT	CASSPGTPYSNQPQHF
TRBV5-4	few	TRBD1	TRBJ1-4	TGTGCCAGCAGCTTGGCGGTGGGGACAGGGAGAGAAAAACTGTTTTTT	CASSLAVGTGREKLFF
TRBV20-1	-	-	TRBJ2-3	TGCAGTGCTAGACGCCAGCGGGTCGAGGGCACAGATACGCAGTATTTT	CSARRQRVEGTDTQYF
TRBV20-1	-	TRBD1	TRBJ1-5	TGCAGTGCTAGGCATGGGACAGGGTATCAGCCCCAGCATTTT	CSARHGTGYQPQHF
TRBV24-1	-	-	TRBJ2-5	TGTGCCACCAGTGATTTGTGGAGAGGGACCCAGTACTTC	CATSDLWRGTQYF
TRBV20-1	few	TRBD1	TRBJ2-2	TGCAGTGCCTCCGGGACAGGGGCCGGGGAGCTGTTTTTT	CSASGTGAGELFF
TRBV7-3	-	TRBD1	TRBJ1-1	TGTGCCAGCAGCCGAGGGGGGACAGGGGCCACGAACACTGAAGCTTTCTTT	CASSRGGTGATNTEAFF
TRBV20-1	-	TRBD2	TRBJ2-1	TGCAGTGCTTTCGGGGCTAGCGGGCTTGAGCAGTTCTTC	CSAFGASGLEQFF
TRBV7-8	-	-	TRBJ2-7	TGTGCCAGCAGCTTAGGCCGGGATAACGAGCAGTACTTC	CASSLGRDNEQYF
TRBV7-9	-	-	TRBJ1-1	TGTGCCAGCAGACCAAGACAGAACATGAACACTGAAGCTTTCTTT	CASRPRQNMNTEAFF
TRBV28	-	TRBD2	TRBJ2-1	TGTGCCAGCACCGTAGCGGGATCCTACAATGAGCAGTTCTTC	CASTVAGSYNEQFF
TRBV23-1	medium-sized	TRBD1	TRBJ1-6	TGCGCCAGCAGTCAAATCCCCGGGACAGGACTAACCAATTCACCCCTCCACTTT	CASSQIPGTGLTNSPLHF
TRBV16	-	-	TRBJ2-4	TGTGCCAGCAGCCAATATCGGGGCATTCAGTACTTC	CASSQYRGIQYF
TRBV24-1	-	TRBD2	TRBJ2-3	TGTGCCACCAGTGAATCAACCTTTACTAGCGGGCCCACAGATACGCAGTATTTT	CATSESTFTSGPTDTQYF
TRBV2	few	-	TRBJ1-1	TGTGCCAGCAGTCTAACCGGGGGTGAAGCTTTCTTT	CASSLTGGEAFF
TRBV20-1	-	-	TRBJ2-5	TGCAGTGCCCCCACGTTGGGGGAGACCCAGTACTTC	CSAPTLGETQYF
TRBV20-1	few	-	TRBJ2-7	TGCAGTGCTGGGCCACAAGGACAGACAGAGCAGTACTTC	CSAGPQGQTEQYF
TRBV6-5	-	TRBD2	TRBJ2-7	TGTGCCAGCAGTTATCAGGGAGGGGATTACGAGCAGTACTTC	CASSYQGGDYEQYF
TRBV21-1	-	-	TRBJ1-5	TGTGCCAGCAGGCTTCCCAGGGTCGGAGGAAGCAATCAGCCCCAGCATTTT	CASRLPRVGGSNQPQHF
TRBV7-3	-	-	TRBJ2-2	TGTGCCAGCAGCACCCGTTCGGCCGGGGAGCTGTTTTTT	CASSTRSAGELFF
TRBV19	-	-	TRBJ1-2	TGTGCCAGTAGCAAAATAACGGGACCGGGGGACTACTATGGCTACACCTTC	CASSKITGPGDYYGYTF
TRBV6-2/TRBV6-3	-	-	TRBJ1-6	TGTGCCAGCAGTTCGGGGTTGCGGCAGCTCTATAATTCACCCCTCCACTTT	CASSSGLRQLYNSPLHF
TRBV5-1	-	TRBD1	TRBJ1-5	TGCGCCAGCAGCGAGGGGACAGGCAATCAGCCCCAGCATTTT	CASSEGTGNQPQHF
TRBV7-9	-	-	TRBJ2-1	TGTGCCAGCAGCTTAGGGGCTAGCCCACACAATGAGCAGTTCTTC	CASSLGASPHNEQFF
TRBV28	-	TRBD2	TRBJ2-3	TGTGCCAGCAGTTTATCTGTAGGGCGGCGGGAGGGTCGTGGGACTAGCACAGATACGCAGTATTTT	CASSLSVGRREGRGTSTDTQYF
TRBV6-4	few	TRBD1	TRBJ2-6	TGTGCCAGCAGTGACTCGACAGGGTCTGGGGCCAACGTCCTGACTTTC	CASSDSTGSGANVLTF
TRBV7-9	-	-	TRBJ2-7	TGTGCCAGCAGCCTACAGGGCTACGAGCAGTACTTC	CASSLQGYEQYF
TRBV20-1	few	TRBD2	TRBJ2-1	TGCAGTGCTACGGGTTCCCTAGCGGGAGCCCCGGAGCAGTTCTTC	CSATGSLAGAPEQFF
TRBV20-1	-	TRBD2	TRBJ2-1	TGCAGTGCTAGAAGGACGACTAGCGGCAATGAGCAGTTCTTC	CSARRTTSGNEQFF
TRBV6-1	few	-	TRBJ1-2	TGTGCCAGCAGTGAAGAGGTGGGGTTGGTCTATGGCTACACCTTC	CASSEEVGLVYGYTF
TRBV6-1	once	-	TRBJ2-2	TGTGCCAGCAGTGAACACCTAGCCTCCGGGGAGCTGTTTTTT	CASSEHLASGELFF
TRBV5-4	few	-	TRBJ2-5	TGTGCCAGCAGCCCGGGACACCTAGACCCCAGAGAGACCCAGTACTTC	CASSPGHLDPRETQYF
TRBV20-1	-	TRBD2	TRBJ2-1	TGCAGTGCTAGAGCTTTTTTTGCGGGAGCGGTTCCTGAGCAGTTCTTC	CSARAFFAGAVPEQFF
TRBV20-1	-	-	TRBJ2-3	TGCAGTGCTAGAGATTGGCAGATCACAGATACGCAGTATTTT	CSARDWQITDTQYF
TRBV20-1	-	-	TRBJ1-1	TGCAGTGCTAGTAGGTTTTGGTTGACAGACACTGAAGCTTTCTTT	CSASRFWLTDTEAFF
TRBV15	-	-	TRBJ1-1	TGTGCCACCAGCGTCGGACGGAAGAACACTGAAGCTTTCTTT	CATSVGRKNTEAFF
TRBV11-1	once	-	TRBJ2-7	TGTGCCAGCAGCTTCCACGACGGGCCCTACGAGCAGTACTTC	CASSFHDGPYEQYF